These T cell receptor beta chains were read from a single sample in a study of blood T cells in healthy people across ages. TCRdb processed the 5' RACE reads anew with MiXCR; each CDR3 protein has one entry. The sample holds more than 900,000 distinct CDR3 sequences; under 30% are singletons and the top ten take around 0.75%. These data were likewise used in another study, on T cells of mothers and their children.

Sequenced sample: blood. All receptors derive from a girl aged 2-10 years in good health. CDR3s include the opening cysteine and the closing phenylalanine or tryptophan. Fields, in order: V gene, J gene, clone size, D gene, CDR3 protein, CDR3 DNA. A D gene is named only where the DNA matches it firmly. Size tells how often a clone was seen (once, few, many) or the class of an expanded clone, and some rows leave it out.

v_gene: TRBV6-6
j_gene: TRBJ1-2
abundance: NA
d_gene: NA
CDR3aa: CASSYSKDYTNYGYTF
CDR3nt: TGTGCCAGCAGTTACTCGAAGGACTATACTAACTATGGCTACACCTTC

v_gene: TRBV6-6
j_gene: TRBJ1-1
abundance: NA
d_gene: NA
CDR3aa: CASRLGQLNTEAFF
CDR3nt: TGTGCCAGCAGGCTGGGCCAACTGAACACTGAAGCTTTCTTT

v_gene: TRBV12-3/TRBV12-4
j_gene: TRBJ2-5
abundance: once
d_gene: NA
CDR3aa: CASSFPEGVFF
CDR3nt: TGTGCCAGCAGTTTCCCCGAAGGGGTGTTCTTC

v_gene: TRBV12-3/TRBV12-4
j_gene: TRBJ2-1
abundance: NA
d_gene: TRBD2
CDR3aa: CASSALAASYNEQFF
CDR3nt: TGTGCCAGCAGTGCCCTAGCGGCATCCTACAATGAGCAGTTCTTC

v_gene: TRBV5-1
j_gene: TRBJ1-2
abundance: NA
d_gene: TRBD1
CDR3aa: CAGSLERQGYYGYTF
CDR3nt: TGCGCCGGCAGCTTGGAGCGACAGGGCTACTATGGCTACACCTTC

v_gene: TRBV7-2
j_gene: TRBJ1-1
abundance: few
d_gene: NA
CDR3aa: CASSLGIMNTEAFF
CDR3nt: TGTGCCAGCAGCTTAGGAATTATGAACACCGAAGCTTTCTTT

v_gene: TRBV7-7
j_gene: TRBJ2-5
abundance: NA
d_gene: NA
CDR3aa: CASTEETQYF
CDR3nt: TGTGCTAGCACGGAGGAGACCCAGTACTTC

v_gene: TRBV7-2
j_gene: TRBJ2-7
abundance: few
d_gene: NA
CDR3aa: CASSLGFPGVYEQYF
CDR3nt: TGTGCCAGCAGCTTAGGATTTCCAGGGGTCTACGAGCAGTACTTC

v_gene: TRBV28
j_gene: TRBJ2-3
abundance: NA
d_gene: NA
CDR3aa: CASSLSLLIPSDPDTQYF
CDR3nt: TGTGCCAGCAGTTTAAGTTTGCTTATTCCCTCGGACCCCGATACGCAGTATTTT

v_gene: TRBV6-6
j_gene: TRBJ2-5
abundance: NA
d_gene: NA
CDR3aa: CASSYSADEETQYF
CDR3nt: TGTGCCAGCAGTTACTCGGCGGACGAGGAGACCCAGTACTTC

v_gene: TRBV20-1
j_gene: TRBJ1-2
abundance: NA
d_gene: NA
CDR3aa: CSARDRSGRNYGYTF
CDR3nt: TGCAGTGCTAGAGATCGTTCGGGGCGCAACTATGGCTACACCTTC

v_gene: TRBV5-1
j_gene: TRBJ2-5
abundance: few
d_gene: TRBD2
CDR3aa: CASSGGRSGTETQYF
CDR3nt: TGCGCCAGCAGCGGCGGACGAAGCGGGACGGAGACCCAGTACTTC

v_gene: TRBV4-1
j_gene: TRBJ1-2
abundance: few
d_gene: TRBD1
CDR3aa: CASSQVRQGAVGSGDYTF
CDR3nt: TGCGCCAGCAGCCAAGTTCGGCAGGGGGCAGTAGGATCCGGGGACTACACCTTC

v_gene: TRBV28
j_gene: TRBJ1-2
abundance: NA
d_gene: NA
CDR3aa: CASSLPGRILTNYGYTF
CDR3nt: TGTGCCAGCAGCCTACCTGGGAGGATTTTGACTAACTATGGCTACACCTTC

v_gene: TRBV4-3
j_gene: TRBJ2-3
abundance: NA
d_gene: NA
CDR3aa: CASSQEWDEGTDTQYF
CDR3nt: TGCGCCAGCAGCCAAGAATGGGATGAGGGCACAGATACGCAGTATTTT

v_gene: TRBV29-1
j_gene: TRBJ1-2
abundance: few
d_gene: NA
CDR3aa: CSVAPRLGHGYTF
CDR3nt: TGCAGCGTTGCCCCGAGGCTAGGTCATGGCTACACCTTC

v_gene: TRBV27
j_gene: TRBJ2-5
abundance: NA
d_gene: NA
CDR3aa: CASSLRGGEDQETQYF
CDR3nt: TGTGCCAGCAGTTTACGCGGGGGCGAGGACCAAGAGACCCAGTACTTC

v_gene: TRBV29-1
j_gene: TRBJ2-1
abundance: NA
d_gene: NA
CDR3aa: CSAGGLYYNEQFF
CDR3nt: TGCAGCGCTGGGGGGCTTTATTACAATGAGCAGTTCTTC

v_gene: TRBV18
j_gene: TRBJ2-2
abundance: once
d_gene: NA
CDR3aa: CASSSAMTLGELFF
CDR3nt: TGTGCCAGCTCATCCGCGATGACTCTCGGGGAGCTGTTTTTT

v_gene: TRBV7-3
j_gene: TRBJ2-1
abundance: few
d_gene: NA
CDR3aa: CASSLTGGDNEQFF
CDR3nt: TGTGCCAGCAGCTTAACGGGCGGGGACAATGAGCAGTTCTTC

v_gene: TRBV7-3
j_gene: TRBJ2-2
abundance: NA
d_gene: NA
CDR3aa: CASSLTGDLAGELFF
CDR3nt: TGTGCCAGCAGCTTAACAGGGGATTTGGCCGGGGAGCTGTTTTTT

v_gene: TRBV5-1
j_gene: TRBJ2-1
abundance: once
d_gene: TRBD1
CDR3aa: CASSLGPGQGPYNEQFF
CDR3nt: TGCGCCAGCAGCTTGGGGCCAGGACAGGGGCCCTACAATGAGCAGTTCTTC

v_gene: TRBV11-2
j_gene: TRBJ1-1
abundance: NA
d_gene: NA
CDR3aa: CASSLLSEALF
CDR3nt: TGTGCCAGCAGCTTGTTATCTGAAGCTCTCTTT

v_gene: TRBV20-1
j_gene: TRBJ2-1
abundance: NA
d_gene: NA
CDR3aa: CSARDRGIDNEQFF
CDR3nt: TGCAGTGCTAGAGATCGAGGGATCGACAATGAGCAGTTCTTC

v_gene: TRBV27
j_gene: TRBJ2-1
abundance: NA
d_gene: NA
CDR3aa: CASRKLSSAYNEQFF
CDR3nt: TGTGCCAGCAGGAAGCTCTCCTCGGCTTACAATGAGCAGTTCTTC

v_gene: TRBV5-1
j_gene: TRBJ2-3
abundance: NA
d_gene: NA
CDR3aa: CASSYSKSRTDTQYF
CDR3nt: TGCGCCAGCAGCTACTCTAAGTCCCGGACAGATACGCAGTATTTT

v_gene: TRBV11-2
j_gene: TRBJ2-1
abundance: few
d_gene: TRBD2
CDR3aa: CASSKGLAGNEQFF
CDR3nt: TGTGCCAGCAGCAAGGGACTAGCGGGCAATGAGCAGTTCTTC

v_gene: TRBV11-2
j_gene: TRBJ2-1
abundance: NA
d_gene: NA
CDR3aa: CASSLPPADNEQFF
CDR3nt: TGTGCCAGCAGCCTCCCCCCGGCAGACAATGAGCAGTTCTTC

v_gene: TRBV2
j_gene: TRBJ2-3
abundance: few
d_gene: TRBD2
CDR3aa: CASKEVAGRKSYRSDTQYF
CDR3nt: TGTGCCAGCAAGGAGGTAGCGGGCCGTAAAAGTTATAGATCAGATACGCAGTATTTT

v_gene: TRBV5-5
j_gene: TRBJ2-4
abundance: NA
d_gene: NA
CDR3aa: CASSSEHGIQGNIQYF
CDR3nt: TGTGCCAGCAGCTCGGAACACGGGATCCAAGGAAACATTCAGTACTTC

v_gene: TRBV9
j_gene: TRBJ2-1
abundance: NA
d_gene: TRBD2
CDR3aa: CASSASLAGGPEQFF
CDR3nt: TGTGCCAGCAGCGCATCACTAGCGGGAGGGCCCGAGCAGTTCTTC

v_gene: TRBV29-1
j_gene: TRBJ2-6
abundance: NA
d_gene: TRBD1
CDR3aa: CSVWDSTSGANVLTF
CDR3nt: TGCAGCGTATGGGACAGCACCTCTGGGGCCAACGTCCTGACTTTC

v_gene: TRBV7-9
j_gene: TRBJ2-7
abundance: NA
d_gene: NA
CDR3aa: CASSLGVSTYEQYF
CDR3nt: TGTGCCAGCAGCTTGGGGGTGTCCACCTACGAGCAGTACTTC

v_gene: TRBV7-2
j_gene: TRBJ1-5
abundance: NA
d_gene: TRBD1
CDR3aa: CASSSPTTGVGQPQHF
CDR3nt: TGTGCCAGCAGCTCACCTACTACAGGGGTGGGTCAGCCCCAGCATTTT

v_gene: TRBV6-1
j_gene: TRBJ1-5
abundance: NA
d_gene: NA
CDR3aa: CASRLGRGPQHF
CDR3nt: TGTGCCAGCAGGCTGGGGCGCGGGCCCCAGCATTTT

v_gene: TRBV20-1
j_gene: TRBJ1-1
abundance: NA
d_gene: NA
CDR3aa: CSAEDMNTEALF
CDR3nt: TGCAGTGCTGAAGACATGAACACTGAAGCTCTCTTT

v_gene: TRBV11-2
j_gene: TRBJ2-1
abundance: NA
d_gene: TRBD2
CDR3aa: CASSLTGAGSYNEQFF
CDR3nt: TGTGCCAGCAGCCTTACTGGAGCGGGAAGTTACAATGAGCAGTTCTTC

v_gene: TRBV6-1
j_gene: TRBJ2-3
abundance: NA
d_gene: NA
CDR3aa: CASNFVQPTDTQYF
CDR3nt: TGTGCCAGCAATTTCGTTCAACCCACAGATACGCAGTATTTT

v_gene: TRBV6-1
j_gene: TRBJ1-4
abundance: NA
d_gene: NA
CDR3aa: CASSEVVGSLNEKLFF
CDR3nt: TGTGCCAGCAGTGAAGTCGTCGGCAGCCTTAATGAAAAACTGTTTTTT

v_gene: TRBV9
j_gene: TRBJ1-2
abundance: few
d_gene: NA
CDR3aa: CASSVGDSNYGYTF
CDR3nt: TGTGCCAGCAGCGTAGGGGACTCTAACTATGGCTACACCTTC

v_gene: TRBV12-3/TRBV12-4
j_gene: TRBJ2-3
abundance: many
d_gene: NA
CDR3aa: CASSPEDWGWYTQYF
CDR3nt: TGTGCCAGCAGTCCCGAGGACTGGGGCTGGTATACGCAGTATTTT

v_gene: TRBV2
j_gene: TRBJ2-4
abundance: once
d_gene: TRBD1
CDR3aa: CASYDRESNIQYF
CDR3nt: TGTGCCAGCTACGACAGGGAATCAAACATTCAGTACTTC

v_gene: TRBV20-1
j_gene: TRBJ1-5
abundance: few
d_gene: NA
CDR3aa: CSARDSRDARPQPQHF
CDR3nt: TGCAGTGCTAGAGATTCACGGGACGCCCGACCTCAGCCCCAGCATTTT

v_gene: TRBV15
j_gene: TRBJ1-2
abundance: NA
d_gene: NA
CDR3aa: CATSREQGYGYTF
CDR3nt: TGTGCCACCAGCAGAGAACAGGGCTATGGCTACACCTTC

v_gene: TRBV27
j_gene: TRBJ2-3
abundance: many
d_gene: NA
CDR3aa: CASLGAATSTDTQYF
CDR3nt: TGTGCCAGTTTGGGCGCGGCCACCTCCACAGATACGCAGTATTTT

v_gene: TRBV9
j_gene: TRBJ2-5
abundance: NA
d_gene: TRBD1
CDR3aa: CASSVAGTGKETQYF
CDR3nt: TGTGCCAGCAGCGTAGCCGGGACAGGGAAAGAGACCCAGTACTTC

v_gene: TRBV7-3
j_gene: TRBJ2-5
abundance: few
d_gene: NA
CDR3aa: CASSLNGPLGETQYF
CDR3nt: TGTGCCAGCAGCTTAAACGGACCCCTCGGAGAGACCCAGTACTTC

v_gene: TRBV6-6
j_gene: TRBJ1-3
abundance: few
d_gene: NA
CDR3aa: CASSYRPDDTIYF
CDR3nt: TGTGCCAGCAGTTACCGGCCGGATGACACCATATATTTT

v_gene: TRBV12-3/TRBV12-4
j_gene: TRBJ2-1
abundance: few
d_gene: NA
CDR3aa: CASSPPPKRMTNNEQFF
CDR3nt: TGTGCCAGCAGCCCCCCCCCGAAGCGGATGACCAACAATGAGCAGTTCTTC

v_gene: TRBV6-2/TRBV6-3
j_gene: TRBJ2-7
abundance: few
d_gene: TRBD1
CDR3aa: CASSYPGQDPYEQYF
CDR3nt: TGTGCCAGCAGTTACCCGGGACAGGACCCCTACGAGCAGTACTTC

v_gene: TRBV29-1
j_gene: TRBJ2-1
abundance: NA
d_gene: NA
CDR3aa: CSVEGGWTGRYNEQFF
CDR3nt: TGCAGCGTTGAGGGGGGTTGGACGGGCAGATACAATGAGCAGTTCTTC

v_gene: TRBV24-1
j_gene: TRBJ2-6
abundance: NA
d_gene: NA
CDR3aa: CATSDRQLSGANVLTF
CDR3nt: TGTGCCACCAGTGATCGACAGCTCTCTGGGGCCAACGTCCTGACTTTC